Listed below are T cell receptor beta chains from one sample, sequenced in a study of identifying expanded T cells in peripheral blood. Measured with immunoSEQ multiplex PCR; TCRdb has only the in-frame clones, and not every one. The sample has some 99,000 clones, 88% seen once. Sequencing input: blood. The receptors originated from a person aged 18-70 years in good health. Both conserved end residues are part of each CDR3. The D gene is left open where the match is weak. The listing skips clone size in some rows; elsewhere it reads once, few, many or a size class.

clone size	D gene	V gene	J gene	CDR3 DNA	CDR3 protein
NA	NA	TRBV2	TRBJ1-5	TGTGCCAGCACGGGCGAGAGCAATCAGCCCCAGCATTTT	CASTGESNQPQHF
NA	NA	TRBV5-6	TRBJ2-1	TGTGCCAGCAGCTTGGTTCCTGCGGGCCCCCCGAACGCAGATGAGCAGTTCTTC	CASSLVPAGPPNADEQFF
NA	TRBD2	TRBV6-1	TRBJ2-3	TGTGCCAGCAGTGAAACGGGGCTAGCGGGAAGGGTAAATACGCAGTATTTT	CASSETGLAGRVNTQYF
NA	TRBD1	TRBV18	TRBJ1-2	TGTGCCAGCTCACTAGGACAGGGAGGAAGTTATGGCTACACCTTC	CASSLGQGGSYGYTF
few	NA	TRBV5-1	TRBJ2-2	TGCGCCAGCAGCTTTTCGCAGAGCGGGGAGCTGTTTTTT	CASSFSQSGELFF
NA	NA	TRBV30	TRBJ1-1	TGTGCCTGGAAACTAAGGCAGGGCGCTGAAGCTTTCTTT	CAWKLRQGAEAFF
NA	TRBD2	TRBV19	TRBJ2-1	TGTGCCAGTGGTCCCTCCAGCGGGGGGGGTTACAATGAGCAGTTCTTC	CASGPSSGGGYNEQFF
NA	NA	TRBV5-4	TRBJ1-2	TGTGCCAGCAGCTTTATGGGACTGTTGTTCAATGGCTACACCTTC	CASSFMGLLFNGYTF
NA	NA	TRBV28	TRBJ1-4	TGTGCCACAACATCCCCGGGCCGACCCGAAAAACTGTTTTTT	CATTSPGRPEKLFF
NA	NA	TRBV7-3	TRBJ2-1	TGTGCCAGCAGCTACGGAAAGGGCAATGAGCAGTTCTTC	CASSYGKGNEQFF
NA	NA	TRBV7-9	TRBJ1-1	TGTGCCAGCAGCCCCGGGGGGGCGCGGATGAACACTGAAGCTTTCTTT	CASSPGGARMNTEAFF
NA	NA	TRBV25-1	TRBJ1-5	TGTGCCAGCAGCAGACACTTCCCGGGCCCCTCTGCCAATCAGCCCCAGCATTTT	CASSRHFPGPSANQPQHF
NA	NA	TRBV30	TRBJ1-3	TGTGCCTGGGACTCAAGTAGTGGAAACACCATATATTTT	CAWDSSSGNTIYF
NA	NA	TRBV6-1	TRBJ2-6	TGTGCCAGCAGCCCCGGACGGAGCCAGAACGTCCTGACTTTC	CASSPGRSQNVLTF
NA	TRBD1	TRBV13	TRBJ1-4	TGTGCCAGCAGCAAAACAGGGGTTGCAACTAATGAAAAACTGTTTTTT	CASSKTGVATNEKLFF
NA	NA	TRBV11-1	TRBJ1-1	TGTGCCAGCGCCCCGGAGGCGTCTGAAGCTTTCTTT	CASAPEASEAFF
NA	TRBD1	TRBV4-2	TRBJ2-5	TGTGCCAGCAGCCAAGAAGGGACAGGGGCGCGGGAGACCCAGTACTTC	CASSQEGTGARETQYF
NA	NA	TRBV7-3	TRBJ2-1	TGTGCCAGCAGCGAAGGTACAGGGAACAATGAGCAGTTCTTC	CASSEGTGNNEQFF
NA	TRBD2	TRBV28	TRBJ2-3	TGTGCCAGCACTCAAGAGGGTGGGGGGGACCGAGATACGCAGTATTTT	CASTQEGGGDRDTQYF
NA	TRBD2	TRBV27	TRBJ2-1	TGTGCCAGCCGGAGCGGGAGGGACTACAATGAGCAGTTCTTC	CASRSGRDYNEQFF
once	NA	TRBV6-1	TRBJ1-1	TGTGCCAGCAGTGAACGACGTATTGCCACTGAAGCTTTCTTT	CASSERRIATEAFF
NA	TRBD2	TRBV28	TRBJ2-7	TGTGCCAGCAGTTGGGGACTAGCGGGAGGGAACGAGCAGTACTTC	CASSWGLAGGNEQYF
NA	TRBD1	TRBV28	TRBJ1-2	TGTGCCAGCAGTAGTAAGGGGCAGGGGGCCACTAACTATGGCTACACCTTC	CASSSKGQGATNYGYTF
NA	TRBD1	TRBV5-6	TRBJ1-6	TGTGCCAGCAGCTTGGGGGACAGGGTGAATTCACCCCTCCACTTT	CASSLGDRVNSPLHF
NA	TRBD1	TRBV6-5	TRBJ2-2	TGTGCCAGCAGTCAGACAGGGGGTGTAAACGGGGAGCTGTTTTTT	CASSQTGGVNGELFF
NA	TRBD2	TRBV6-4	TRBJ2-7	TGTGCCAGGAACCACCCGGGGAGGGGCTACGAGCAGTACTTC	CARNHPGRGYEQYF
NA	NA	TRBV19	TRBJ1-2	TGTGCCAGTAGTATCCTTGATATGTATGGCTACACCTTC	CASSILDMYGYTF
NA	NA	TRBV6-1	TRBJ2-7	TGTGCCAGCCTCCGGGTCAGGACCTACGAGCAGTACTTC	CASLRVRTYEQYF
NA	TRBD1	TRBV11-3	TRBJ2-7	TGTGCCAGCAGCAAGGGACAGGACCATGAGCAGTACTTC	CASSKGQDHEQYF
NA	TRBD1	TRBV15	TRBJ1-2	TGTGCCACCAGCAGAGATGAAGGACAGGCCTACTATGGCTACACCTTC	CATSRDEGQAYYGYTF
NA	TRBD1	TRBV19	TRBJ1-2	TGTGCCAGTAGTTCCCGGGACAGGACCTATGGCTACACCTTC	CASSSRDRTYGYTF
once	NA	TRBV6-1	TRBJ1-4	TGTGCCAGCAGTGAAGCGGAGGGGACGAATGAAAAACTGTTTTTT	CASSEAEGTNEKLFF
NA	TRBD2	TRBV28	TRBJ2-1	TGTGCCAGCAGTCCCCAATGGAGCGGGAGAGTGAGTGAGCAGTTCTTC	CASSPQWSGRVSEQFF
few	NA	TRBV25-1	TRBJ1-3	TGTGCCAGCAGACTAGGTGGAAACACCATATATTTT	CASRLGGNTIYF
NA	NA	TRBV6-6	TRBJ1-4	TGTGCCAGCAGTTGGACAGCTGGTGAAAAACTGTTTTTT	CASSWTAGEKLFF
NA	TRBD2	TRBV7-9	TRBJ2-2	TGTGCCAGCAGCCCAGGGATCGGTAGCGGGAGTTATAGCACCGGGGAGCTGTTTTTT	CASSPGIGSGSYSTGELFF
NA	TRBD2	TRBV27	TRBJ2-7	TGTGCCAGCCGGACTAGCGGATCCTACGAGCAGTACTTC	CASRTSGSYEQYF
NA	TRBD1	TRBV7-2	TRBJ1-2	TGTGCCAGCAGCTTAGGGGGACAGGGGCGGGAAGGCTACACCTTC	CASSLGGQGREGYTF
NA	TRBD1	TRBV6-1	TRBJ2-7	TGTGCCAGCCGACCTCAGGACAGGGCGGATTACGAGCAGTACTTC	CASRPQDRADYEQYF
NA	NA	TRBV4-1	TRBJ1-1	TGCGCCAGCAGCCAAGATTTTGCGGGGAGGCTGAACACTGAAGCTTTCTTT	CASSQDFAGRLNTEAFF
NA	NA	TRBV9	TRBJ2-5	TGTGCCAGCAGCCCAACACAGGGTCGAGAGACCCAGTACTTC	CASSPTQGRETQYF
NA	NA	TRBV27	TRBJ1-4	TGTGCCAGCAGTTTAGTGGCAGGGGATGAAAAACTGTTTTTT	CASSLVAGDEKLFF
NA	NA	TRBV19	TRBJ2-3	TGTGCCAGTAAGGAGCCCTACACAGATACGCAGTATTTT	CASKEPYTDTQYF
once	NA	TRBV7-3	TRBJ1-1	TGTGCCAGCAGCTTAACCGCTTTGGGACGAACTGAAGCTTTCTTT	CASSLTALGRTEAFF
NA	TRBD1	TRBV28	TRBJ2-7	TGTGCCAGCAGCAATTACGGGACAGGGGCCTACGAGCAGTACTTC	CASSNYGTGAYEQYF
NA	NA	TRBV6-6	TRBJ2-3	TGTGCCAGCAGTTCCCCGACAGGTCAAACAGATACGCAGTATTTT	CASSSPTGQTDTQYF
few	NA	TRBV7-2	TRBJ1-5	TGTGCCAGCAGCTTAGAGGTAGGACTGACGAATCAGCCCCAGCATTTT	CASSLEVGLTNQPQHF
NA	NA	TRBV4-1	TRBJ2-2	TGCGCCAGCAGCCAAGACGAGTGGAACACCGGGGAGCTGTTTTTT	CASSQDEWNTGELFF
NA	NA	TRBV21-1	TRBJ1-4	TGTGCCAGCACCGATCCTAATAGGAATGAAAAACTGTTTTTT	CASTDPNRNEKLFF
NA	NA	TRBV6-6	TRBJ1-5	TGTGCCAGCAGTTCTTCAGGGGACTCAGGGCCCCAGCATTTT	CASSSSGDSGPQHF